This passage covers 23 T cell receptor beta chains from one sample sequenced in a study of blood T cell repertoires in COVID-19. Only in-frame clones appear in the TCRdb table, and some are missing; sequencing was by immunoSEQ multiplex PCR. Of around 400,000 clones in the sample, about 90% were seen once. Sequencing input: peripheral blood. Source of these receptors: a woman in her sixties or seventies with COVID-19, enrolled during active disease.

The chain has TRBV6-2 or TRBV6-3 and TRBJ1-1; no firm D call. The CDR3 totals 12 residues. Germline V gene data show CDR1 as MNHEY and CDR2 as SVGEGT. V was cut by 4 bases and J by 10 bases, with 13 bases left in between. CDR3: CASSSLYPGAFF. The DNA for the CDR3 is TGTGCCAGCAGTTCCCTCTACCCGGGAGCTTTCTTT.

V gene TRBV9 combines with J gene TRBJ2-1, with 10 bases lining up with TRBD2. The CDR3 runs 18 residues. The germline gives CDR1 SGDLS, CDR2 YYNGEE. The ends lost 0 bases at V and 8 bases at J; junction bases unmatched: 14. This chain's CDR3 is CASSVEARSGGVFHEQFF. In nucleotides, the CDR3 is TGTGCCAGCAGCGTAGAGGCTCGAAGCGGGGGGGTATTCCATGAGCAGTTCTTC.

V is TRBV19 and J is TRBJ1-6, with D possibly TRBD1 on 5 matching bases. The V end lost 7 bases, the J end lost 11 bases, and 18 bases lay between the germline ends. Germline CDR1 LNHDA, CDR2 SQIVND (reference sequence). The CDR3 is 14 residues long. Here the CDR3 DNA reads TGTGCCAGTACTGAAGGGGCTTCACGCCCACCCCTCCACTTT. This codes for CASTEGASRPPLHF.

The V gene is TRBV3-1 (or the pseudogene TRBV3-2), the J gene TRBJ2-3; D is undetermined. The CDR3 has 14 residues. V lost 3 bases and J lost 6, with 13 bases in between. Germline V gene data show CDR1 as LGHDT and CDR2 as YNNKEL (reference sequence). This CDR3 reads CASSHLTHGDTQYF. CDR3 DNA: TGTGCCAGCAGCCACCTGACCCACGGGGATACGCAGTATTTT.

The rearrangement links TRBV7-2 to TRBJ2-7, with 8 bases lining up with TRBD1. The V segment lost 6 bases and the J segment 4 bases; nucleotides outside the gene matches: 5. The CDR3 consists of 13 residues. Germline values: CDR1 SGHTA, CDR2 FQGNSA. CDR3 sequence reads: CASRRTGGYEQYF. As DNA, the CDR3 is TGTGCCAGCAGACGAACAGGGGGGTACGAGCAGTACTTC.

The V and J genes are TRBV27 and TRBJ2-2; 7 bases fit TRBD1. CDR1 and CDR2 from the germline V gene are MNHEY and SMNVEV (reference sequence). The CDR3 loop spans 14 amino acids. V lost 5 bases to trimming and J lost 4 bases; unmatched junction nucleotides: 4. CDR3 protein: CASSPWTGTGELFF. Here the CDR3 DNA reads TGTGCCAGCAGTCCTTGGACAGGCACCGGGGAGCTGTTTTTT.

A word on this clone: The same CDR3 is also encoded by other DNA sequences in this sample. The V and J genes are TRBV9 and TRBJ2-5, with TRBD2 matching over 8 bases. The trim removed 0 bases at V and 5 bases at J, leaving 3 bases unmatched. Per the germline V gene, CDR1 is SGDLS and CDR2 is YYNGEE. The CDR3 loop spans 14 amino acids. CDR3 amino acids: CASSVAGGPETQYF. The CDR3 nucleotides read TGTGCCAGCAGCGTAGCGGGGGGGCCGGAGACCCAGTACTTC.

V and J are TRBV27 and TRBJ1-2; D possibly corresponds to TRBD1 (5 bases). Germline V gives CDR1 MNHEY, CDR2 SMNVEV (reference sequence). This CDR3 has 13 residues. Trimming cost V 3 bases and J 8 bases, with 13 bases left between them. This CDR3 is CASSFGRGSGYTF. The CDR3 DNA sequence: TGTGCCAGCAGTTTCGGTAGGGGTAGCGGCTACACCTTC.

The chain carries TRBV19 and TRBJ1-2, with D possibly being TRBD1 (6 bases). In germline, CDR1 is LNHDA, CDR2 SQIVND (reference sequence). Trimming pared 4 bases from V and 8 bases from J, leaving 11 bases between. This CDR3 has 12 residues. CDR3 region: CASSSQGKGYTF. In nucleotides, the CDR3 is TGTGCCAGTAGTAGCCAGGGGAAGGGCTACACCTTC.

To note about this clone: Different DNA sequences within this sample yield the same CDR3. The chain combines TRBV18 with TRBJ2-7; the match to TRBD1 covers 7 bases. The V gene's germline CDR1 is KGHSH and CDR2 LQKENI. This CDR3 contains 15 residues. Trimming took 3 bases from V and 0 from J; bases not matched to a gene: 5. CDR3 bases: TGTGCCAGCTCACCGACGACAGGGTCCTCCTACGAGCAGTACTTC. Protein product: CASSPTTGSSYEQYF.

The rearrangement uses TRBV6-5 and TRBJ1-5; 9 positions match TRBD1. The junction had 6 bases not matched to a gene; V was cut back by 5 bases and J by 7 bases. Germline V gives CDR1 MNHEY, CDR2 SVGAGI. This CDR3 comprises 14 residues. The CDR3 DNA follows: TGTGCCAGCAGTCAGACAGGGGGGGTGCAGCCCCAGCATTTT. Translating gives CASSQTGGVQPQHF.

V gene TRBV7-9 combines with J gene TRBJ2-5; possible D gene TRBD1, 5 bases. Deletions cut 1 base from V and 5 bases from J, with 11 bases between. Per germline, CDR1 SEHNR and CDR2 FQNEAQ (reference sequence). The CDR3 runs 14 residues. The CDR3 DNA is TGTGCCAGCAGCTTAGTAGCAGGGAAGGAGACCCAGTACTTC. Protein product: CASSLVAGKETQYF.

The chain is built from TRBV6-1 and TRBJ1-2; 7 bases match TRBD1. V shed 0 bases, J shed 2 bases, and the junction held 6 bases outside the gene matches. CDR3 length: 16 residues. Germline assignment: CDR1 MNHNS and CDR2 SASEGT. For the CDR3, the DNA is TGTGCCAGCAGTGAAGCCGGGACAGCCTTAAACTATGGCTACACCTTC. It specifies CASSEAGTALNYGYTF.

CDR3 loop: CASTGNGNTIYF. In DNA form, the CDR3 reads TGTGCCAGCACAGGGAATGGAAACACCATATATTTT. The rearrangement links TRBV25-1 to TRBJ1-3, with D possibly being TRBD1 (5 bases). Germline CDR1 and CDR2: MGHDK and SYGVNS. CDR3 length: 12 amino acids. V was shortened by 7 bases and J by 3 bases, with 7 bases between the two germline ends.

The rearrangement links TRBV29-1 to TRBJ1-1, with a tentative D call TRBD1 (5 bases). CDR1 and CDR2 from the germline V gene are SQVTM and ANQGSEA. Trimming pared 6 bases from V and 3 bases from J, leaving 17 bases between. The CDR3 is 14 amino acids. Here the CDR3 reads CSVDKQELHTEAFF. The CDR3 nucleotides read TGCAGCGTCGACAAACAGGAGCTACACACTGAAGCTTTCTTT.

This chain links TRBV28 with TRBJ2-7; TRBD1 aligns across 9 bases. This CDR3 is 15 amino acids long. Per the germline V gene, CDR1 is MDHEN and CDR2 is SYDVKM. The V gene end was trimmed by 5 bases and the J gene end by 2 bases; junction bases not matched to a gene: 7. CDR3 DNA: TGTGCCAGCAGTCCCCCGACAGGGGGGGCCTACGAGCAGTACTTC. Translated, it gives CASSPPTGGAYEQYF.

The chain combines TRBV6-6 with TRBJ1-5; 10 bases are a match to TRBD1. Per the germline V gene, CDR1 is MNHNY and CDR2 is SVGAGI (reference sequence). This CDR3 region has 14 residues. With V trimmed by 4 bases and J by 6 bases, 3 bases remained unmatched. CDR3 DNA: TGTGCCAGCAGTTTTGGACAGGGGGGTCAGCCCCAGCATTTT. Protein: CASSFGQGGQPQHF.

This chain uses TRBV19 with TRBJ1-4, with 9 bases fitting TRBD1. V gave up 9 bases and J gave up 3 bases; unmatched junction bases: 11. Germline lookup yields CDR1 LNHDA and CDR2 SQIVND (reference sequence). The CDR3 consists of 16 residues. DNA of the CDR3: TGTGCCAGCGGTCCCGGGACAGGGCTCGCTAATGAAAAACTGTTTTTT. This codes for CASGPGTGLANEKLFF.

The chain is built from TRBV9 and TRBJ2-7; 13 nucleotides align to TRBD2. The ends lost 0 bases at V and 5 bases at J; junction bases unmatched: 2. The CDR3 is 15 amino acids. The germline V gene has CDR1 SGDLS and CDR2 YYNGEE. For the CDR3, the DNA is TGTGCCAGCAGCGTAGAGGGACTAGCGGGGAACGAGCAGTACTTC. This encodes CASSVEGLAGNEQYF.

This clone was picked up one time. The J gene is TRBJ1-1, the V gene TRBV6-1, with D perhaps TRBD1 (5 bases). Trimming took off 3 bases at V and 0 bases at J, with 11 bases between the two ends. Germline-derived CDR1 and CDR2 are MNHNS and SASEGT. The CDR3 has 15 amino acids. The CDR3 sequence is CASSDPGRVNTEAFF. The CDR3 DNA follows: TGTGCCAGCAGTGATCCGGGCAGGGTGAACACTGAAGCTTTCTTT.

The CDR3 loop is CASRTGGAGEQYF. The CDR3 nucleotides are TGTGCCAGCAGAACGGGAGGGGCGGGAGAGCAGTACTTC. This rearrangement joins TRBV2 to TRBJ2-7; 8 bases agree with TRBD2. The CDR3 totals 13 residues. V gave up 6 bases and J gave up 7 bases; unmatched junction bases: 8. Germline CDR1 SNHLY, CDR2 FYNNEI. The entire variable domain, with the rest obtained from reference TRBV2 and TRBJ2-7, is as follows: EPEVTQTPSHQVTQMGQEVILRCVPISNHLYFYWYRQILGQKVEFLVSFYNNEISEKSEIFDDQFSVERPDGSNFTLKIRSTKLEDSAMYFCASRTGGAGEQYFGPGTRLTVT.

This clone turned up a few times. The CDR3 DNA reads TGTGCCAGCAGTGAAGGAAGGAGTATCTATGGCTACACCTTC. This codes for CASSEGRSIYGYTF. This rearrangement joins TRBV6-1 to TRBJ1-2; D gene unclear. The germline gives CDR1 MNHNS, CDR2 SASEGT. The CDR3 is 14 amino acids. Trimming pared 1 base from V and 4 bases from J, leaving 10 bases between.

This chain connects TRBV6-5 to TRBJ2-1; a possible D gene is TRBD1 (6 bases). Germline-derived CDR1 and CDR2 are MNHEY and SVGAGI. This CDR3 has 14 amino acids. Trimming pared 6 bases from V and 6 bases from J, leaving 15 bases between. CDR3: CASRQGFQSNEQFF. CDR3 nucleotides: TGTGCCAGCAGACAGGGATTCCAGAGCAATGAGCAGTTCTTC.